A single sample gave rise to the 8 T cell receptor beta chains below, sequenced in a study of cytomegalovirus exposure and HLA in healthy donors. This PCR relied on a set of 60 Vbeta primers and 13 Jbeta primers. Clones were read by immunoSEQ multiplex PCR, and TCRdb kept only the in-frame ones, dropping some. The table shows about 180,000 clones, with 60% to 85% occurring only once. Sample: PBMCs. These receptors all stem from a woman in her forties or fifties in good health and CMV-seropositive.

CDR3 DNA: TGCGCCAGCAGCTTGGGGAACCCGACAGATAACACTGAAGCTTTCTTT. It encodes CASSLGNPTDNTEAFF. The V call is TRBV5-1, the J call TRBJ1-1; the D gene is possibly TRBD1 (5 bases). From germline, CDR1 is SGHRS and CDR2 YFSETQ. This CDR3 is built from 16 residues. The V end was cut by 0 bases, the J end by 2 bases, with 14 bases between. The whole variable domain, filled in from reference TRBV5-1 and TRBJ1-1, reads KAGVTQTPRYLIKTRGQQVTLSCSPISGHRSVSWYQQTPGQGLQFLFEYFSETQRNKGNFPGRFSGRQFSNSRSEMNVSTLELGDSALYLCASSLGNPTDNTEAFFGQGTRLTVV.

The chain combines TRBV29-1 with TRBJ2-3; possibly TRBD2 for D (7 bases). The CDR3 contains 13 residues. Trimming removed 4 bases from V and 4 bases from J, with 12 bases in between. Germline assignment: CDR1 SQVTM and CDR2 ANQGSEA. The CDR3 here is CSVGGGGPDTQYF. DNA of the CDR3: TGCAGCGTTGGAGGGGGGGGACCAGATACGCAGTATTTT.

The J gene is TRBJ2-6, the V gene TRBV27; 7 nucleotides line up with TRBD2. Germline V gene data show CDR1 as MNHEY and CDR2 as SMNVEV (reference sequence). The ends lost 8 bases at V and 0 bases at J; junction bases unmatched: 7. CDR3 length equals 16 residues. The CDR3 sequence: CASSGRVASGANVLTF. The CDR3 coding sequence is TGTGCCAGCTCGGGGAGGGTGGCCTCTGGGGCCAACGTCCTGACTTTC.

The rearrangement uses TRBV5-4 and TRBJ2-3; 9 bases fit TRBD2. The CDR3 length is 16 residues. The V and J ends lost 4 bases and 5 bases, in that order; junction bases with no gene match: 11. CDR1 is SGHNT and CDR2 is YYREEE in the germline V gene (reference sequence). Here the CDR3 reads CASSAGGGGAGDTQYF. The CDR3 DNA sequence: TGTGCCAGCAGCGCCGGGGGCGGGGGGGCGGGAGATACGCAGTATTTT. The complete variable domain, with remaining parts taken from reference TRBV5-4 and TRBJ2-3, reads ETGVTQSPTHLIKTRGQQVTLRCSSQSGHNTVSWYQQALGQGPQFIFQYYREEENGRGNFPPRFSGLQFPNYSSELNVNALELDDSALYLCASSAGGGGAGDTQYFGPGTRLTVL.

The rearrangement uses TRBV28 and TRBJ1-5; perhaps TRBD1 as D (6 bases). Germline V CDR1 and CDR2: MDHEN, SYDVKM. The CDR3 length is 14 residues. V dropped 6 bases and J dropped 14 bases, with 23 bases sitting between them. The CDR3 region has the DNA TGTGCCAGCAGCGCCCCCTCGCAGGGGCGGGTTAAGCATTTT. This codes for CASSAPSQGRVKHF.

The V call is TRBV5-8, the J call TRBJ2-7; a possible D gene is TRBD2 (5 bases). Trimming cost V 6 bases and J 6 bases, with 19 bases left between them. Per the germline V gene, CDR1 is SGHTS and CDR2 is YDEGEE. The CDR3 contains 14 residues. The CDR3 sequence: CASNQRGSVREQYF. CDR3 sequence (DNA): TGTGCCAGCAACCAACGAGGGTCAGTTCGCGAGCAGTACTTC.

In its sample, this clone was seen a few times. The chain joins TRBV15 to TRBJ2-2; TRBD2 agrees at 9 bases. Germline assignment: CDR1 LNHNV and CDR2 YYDKDF (reference sequence). The trim removed 6 bases at V and 6 bases at J, leaving 8 bases unmatched. The CDR3 has 15 residues. As DNA, the CDR3 is TGTGCCACCAGGACCGGGACTAGCTTGTCCGGGGAGCTGTTTTTT. Encoded protein: CATRTGTSLSGELFF.

This clone has a single count. This same CDR3 is encoded by further DNA sequences in the sample. The rearrangement uses TRBV5-1 and TRBJ2-1; 16 nucleotides match TRBD2. V gave up 3 bases and J gave up 7 bases; unmatched junction bases: 10. The CDR3 is 18 amino acids. Germline V gene data show CDR1 as SGHRS and CDR2 as YFSETQ. This CDR3 is CASSSSGTSGGGRNEQFF. CDR3 in DNA: TGCGCCAGCAGCTCCTCAGGGACTAGCGGGGGGGGGAGGAATGAGCAGTTCTTC.